This TCR beta chain was captured by sequencing in a study of type 1 regulatory T cells. Across the whole study: T-allo10 is a Tr1-enriched, alloantigen-specific CD4 T cell product made in vitro.

Graft donor-derived T-allo10 cells were described as host-alloantigen-specific, anergic, and alloantigen-specifically suppressive. V dropped 5 bases and J dropped 1; count of bases not matched to a gene: 8. CDR1 is SGHVS and CDR2 is FQNEAQ in the germline V gene. CDR3 length: 18 amino acids. A single record per CDR3 protein comes from TCRdb applying MiXCR to the reads. The data contain 60,000 to 80,000 distinct CDR3 sequences, 63% of them seen just once; the ten biggest clones take up 7.6%. Worth noting for this clonotype: Its antigen is unidentified.

V and J are TRBV7-8 and TRBJ2-6, with 10 bases fitting TRBD1. The TCR sequence derives from a human donor in good health. Sequencing was carried out using cultured T cells, either the whole culture or a sorted T cell fraction (not recorded which). Described subset: Tr1-enriched cell product generated in vitro against host alloantigens. The CDR3 spells CASSLGQGLISGANVLTF. The DNA for the CDR3 is TGTGCCAGCAGCCTGGGACAGGGGTTGATTTCTGGGGCCAACGTCCTGACTTTC.